The rows below give T cell receptor beta chains drawn from one sample of a study of blood T cell repertoires in COVID-19. Sequencing was performed with immunoSEQ multiplex PCR; in TCRdb, only in-frame clones are kept and a portion is missing. In the table there are about 35,000 clones, approximately 91% of which are singletons. Source material: peripheral blood. The receptors derive from a man aged 50-60 years with active COVID-19. The CDR3 runs from the conserved cysteine through the conserved F or W. A D gene is named only where the DNA matches it firmly. Clone size, where shown, is once, few, many, or a class for clones that have expanded.

d_call	clone_size	v_call	j_call	cdr3_nt	cdr3_aa
.	.	TRBV6-1	TRBJ2-1	TGTGCCAGCAGTGGCACCGGGACTTTCCAGAGCTCCTACAATGAGCAGTTCTTC	CASSGTGTFQSSYNEQFF
TRBD1	once	TRBV12-5	TRBJ1-5	TGTGCTAGTGGTTTGGTACTGGGACAGGTCCTTAGCAATCAGCCCCAGCATTTT	CASGLVLGQVLSNQPQHF
.	.	TRBV7-2	TRBJ2-5	TGTGCCAGCACCCCGCTAGGCGGACTCGAGACCCAGTACTTC	CASTPLGGLETQYF
TRBD1	.	TRBV9	TRBJ2-4	TGTGCCAGCAGCTTAGGGGGCGATAAGAACATTCAGTACTTC	CASSLGGDKNIQYF
TRBD2	.	TRBV4-2	TRBJ2-7	TGTGCCAGCAGCCGATTGACTAGCGCCTCAACCAGCTCCTACGAGCAGTACTTC	CASSRLTSASTSSYEQYF
TRBD1	.	TRBV27	TRBJ2-1	TGTGCCAGCAGTTTGCTAGGGGACAGAACCTACAATGAGCAGTTCTTC	CASSLLGDRTYNEQFF
TRBD1	.	TRBV20-1	TRBJ2-7	TGCAGTGCTAGTCTACAGGGGGAGTATTACGAGCAGTACTTC	CSASLQGEYYEQYF
TRBD2	.	TRBV30	TRBJ2-7	TGTGCCTGGAGTCGATGGGAGGGGAGCTACGAGCAGTACTTC	CAWSRWEGSYEQYF
.	once	TRBV14	TRBJ2-5	TGTGCCAGCAGCCCCCGCGGGACCTGGGGGACCCAGTACTTC	CASSPRGTWGTQYF
.	.	TRBV30	TRBJ2-3	TGTGCCTGGAGTGTACCCCCGACTAGTTGGAGGGGCGATACGCAGTATTTT	CAWSVPPTSWRGDTQYF
TRBD1	.	TRBV5-1	TRBJ1-2	TGCGCCAGCAGCCAAGCAGGGGGTTATGGCTACACCTTC	CASSQAGGYGYTF
.	once	TRBV6-5	TRBJ1-1	TGTGCCAGCGGCCGGGAAGAAGCCACTGAAGCTTTCTTT	CASGREEATEAFF
TRBD1	.	TRBV5-4	TRBJ1-1	TGTGCCAGCAGTCCCCGGGACAGGGAGGCTGAAGCTTTCTTT	CASSPRDREAEAFF
.	.	TRBV15	TRBJ2-1	TGTGCCACCTCTGAAAGAAGGGGTTCCTACAATGAGCAGTTCTTC	CATSERRGSYNEQFF
TRBD1	.	TRBV18	TRBJ1-2	TGTGCCAGCTCCCCCGGGACAGCGAATTACTATGGCTACACCTTC	CASSPGTANYYGYTF
.	.	TRBV7-8	TRBJ1-1	TGTGCCAGCAGCTCCCAAGAGCAAGCTTTCTTT	CASSSQEQAFF
TRBD1	.	TRBV7-8	TRBJ1-2	TGTGCCAGCAGCTTTAGGACAGGGCTGGGTGGCTACACCTTC	CASSFRTGLGGYTF
TRBD2	.	TRBV5-5	TRBJ2-5	TGTGCCAGCAGCTTGCTAGCGGGGACTATCCAAGAGACCCAGTACTTC	CASSLLAGTIQETQYF
TRBD1	.	TRBV6-8	TRBJ2-7	TGTGCCAGCAGCGGACAGGGTGGGGAGCAGTACTTC	CASSGQGGEQYF
.	.	TRBV5-1	TRBJ2-5	TGCGCCAGCAGCTTGATGGGGGCACGGGAGACCCAGTACTTC	CASSLMGARETQYF
.	.	TRBV19	TRBJ2-5	TGTGCCAGTAGTTTCCGGGACTCGAACCGGGAGACCCAGTACTTC	CASSFRDSNRETQYF
TRBD2	once	TRBV29-1	TRBJ2-1	TGCAGCGTTGAAGATCTTCCGGGACTAGCGGGAGGGGGCTCCTACAATGAGCAGTTCTTC	CSVEDLPGLAGGGSYNEQFF
TRBD1	.	TRBV2	TRBJ2-2	TGTGCCAGCACTCCACAGGGGGCGAGCGGGGAGCTGTTTTTT	CASTPQGASGELFF
.	.	TRBV7-9	TRBJ2-3	TGTGCCAGCAGCCCGGGTGGTAGCACAGATACGCAGTATTTT	CASSPGGSTDTQYF
.	.	TRBV9	TRBJ2-2	TGTGCCAGCGGGCCGAACACCGGGGAGCTGTTTTTT	CASGPNTGELFF
.	once	TRBV5-1	TRBJ1-1	TGCGCCAGCAGCCTGTCGCGGTTGGACACTGAAGCTTTCTTT	CASSLSRLDTEAFF
TRBD2	.	TRBV3-1/TRBV3-2	TRBJ2-1	TGTGCCAGCAGCCAAGTCGGGAGGGCCTTCAATGAGCAGTTCTTC	CASSQVGRAFNEQFF
TRBD2	.	TRBV6-5	TRBJ2-3	TGTGCCAGCAGGACTAGCGGCACAGATACGCAGTATTTT	CASRTSGTDTQYF
.	.	TRBV7-9	TRBJ2-2	TGTGCCAGCAGCTCTATGGGAGCCGGGGAGCTGTTTTTT	CASSSMGAGELFF
TRBD2	.	TRBV4-3	TRBJ2-1	TGCGCCAGCAGCCAATATCTCGGCGGACTAGCGGGGACCTATAGCTCCTACAATGAGCAGTTCTTC	CASSQYLGGLAGTYSSYNEQFF
.	once	TRBV2	TRBJ1-1	TGTGCCAGCAGTGTACGGGAGGGCACTGAAGCTTTCTTT	CASSVREGTEAFF
.	few	TRBV6-5	TRBJ2-7	TGTGCCAGCTTGGACCGGGGAACCTACGAGCAGTACTTC	CASLDRGTYEQYF
TRBD2	.	TRBV30	TRBJ2-1	TGTGCCGGATTAGCGGGAGCGGGAAATGAGCAGTTCTTC	CAGLAGAGNEQFF
TRBD1	.	TRBV5-4	TRBJ1-4	TGTGCCAGCAGCGACAGGGCAACTAATGAAAAACTGTTTTTT	CASSDRATNEKLFF
.	.	TRBV24-1	TRBJ2-6	TGTGCCACCAGTCCCGGGGACTCTGGGGCCAACGTCCTGACTTTC	CATSPGDSGANVLTF
.	.	TRBV21-1	TRBJ1-4	TGTGCCAGCAGCAAAACAGGACAGGGGGAAACTAATGAAAAACTGTTTTTT	CASSKTGQGETNEKLFF
.	.	TRBV7-3	TRBJ2-2	TGTGCCAGCAGCTTAATAACCGGGGAGCTGTTTTTT	CASSLITGELFF
TRBD2	.	TRBV7-9	TRBJ2-2	TGTGCCAGCAGCTTAACCGGGAGGGTGACCGGGGAGCTGTTTTTT	CASSLTGRVTGELFF
TRBD1	.	TRBV10-3	TRBJ1-5	TGTGCCATCAGTGAGAGTACAGGGGTGAGTCAGCCCCAGCATTTT	CAISESTGVSQPQHF
TRBD2	.	TRBV5-5	TRBJ2-7	TGTGCCAGCAGCTTGGCAAGCGGGGGACTTTCCTACGAGCAGTACTTC	CASSLASGGLSYEQYF
.	.	TRBV5-4	TRBJ2-1	TGTGCCAGCAGCCCTGGAGGGCCCAATGAGCAGTTCTTC	CASSPGGPNEQFF
.	.	TRBV5-1	TRBJ1-1	TGCGCCAGCAGCTCGCGGGGGCAATCTGAAGCTTTCTTT	CASSSRGQSEAFF
.	.	TRBV6-2/TRBV6-3	TRBJ2-1	TGTGCCAGCAGTTACCAAGGAGTCTCAGCTGGGCAGTTCTTC	CASSYQGVSAGQFF
TRBD2	.	TRBV30	TRBJ2-1	TGTGCCTGGAGTGTAAAGACTAGCGGGTCTACTCGGGACCAGTTCTTC	CAWSVKTSGSTRDQFF
TRBD2	.	TRBV7-3	TRBJ2-1	TGTGCCAGCAGCTTGCGGACTAGCGGGAGATTAAAGTTCTTC	CASSLRTSGRLKFF
TRBD2	once	TRBV3-1/TRBV3-2	TRBJ2-3	TGTGCCAGCAGCAATCTCGGGACTAGCGGGACCACAGTCCGCACAGATACGCAGTATTTT	CASSNLGTSGTTVRTDTQYF
.	.	TRBV27	TRBJ1-1	TGTGCCAGCAGTCTCCAAGGGGCGACTGAAGCTTTCTTT	CASSLQGATEAFF
.	.	TRBV27	TRBJ2-2	TGTGCCAGCAGTTTTTCATCGAACACCGGGGAGCTGTTTTTT	CASSFSSNTGELFF
TRBD1	.	TRBV5-4	TRBJ2-1	TGTGCCAGCAGCCCGGGACAGTACAATGAGCAGTTCTTC	CASSPGQYNEQFF
.	.	TRBV7-2	TRBJ1-3	TGTGCCAGCAGCTTAGGTATCGGGGGCTCTGGAAACACCATATATTTT	CASSLGIGGSGNTIYF
.	.	TRBV30	TRBJ1-1	TGTGCCTGGAGTCTGGGCGGGACGAGAACTGAAGCTTTCTTT	CAWSLGGTRTEAFF
.	once	TRBV6-6	TRBJ2-2	TGTGCCAGCAGTTACAGGACGGGAAACACCGGGGAGCTGTTTTTT	CASSYRTGNTGELFF
.	.	TRBV20-1	TRBJ2-7	TGCAGTGCTAGAGAGTATTACGAGCAGTACTTC	CSAREYYEQYF
TRBD2	once	TRBV5-4	TRBJ2-3	TGTGCCAGCAGCTTGGTTATTAGCGGGAGGGATACGCAGTATTTT	CASSLVISGRDTQYF